The rows below give T cell receptor beta chains drawn from one sample of a study of cytomegalovirus exposure and HLA in healthy donors. The repertoire was sequenced with immunoSEQ multiplex PCR; TCRdb's copy has only in-frame clones and lacks some. This sample has roughly 300,000 clones, with 75% to 90% found just once. The material sequenced was PBMCs. These receptors were taken from a woman under 30 in good health and CMV-seronegative. Each CDR3 is given with its conserved first and last residue. Fields, in order: clone size, D gene, J gene, V gene, CDR3 DNA, CDR3 protein. A D gene is named only where the DNA matches it firmly. For some rows the clone size is stated as once, few or many, or as a class when expanded; others skip it.

>.|.|TRBJ2-2|TRBV6-5
TGTGCCAGCACAACGGACAGAGCGAACACCGGGGAGCTGTTTTTT
CASTTDRANTGELFF
>.|.|TRBJ2-1|TRBV27
TGTGCCAGCAGTTTAGTCGGGGGAGCGGGGTTGGGGGCCAATGAGCAGTTCTTC
CASSLVGGAGLGANEQFF
>.|.|TRBJ1-1|TRBV19
TGTGCCAGTACCCCCGAGGGTGGGACAATGAACACTGAAGCTTTCTTT
CASTPEGGTMNTEAFF
>.|TRBD2|TRBJ2-1|TRBV29-1
TGCAGCGTTGAAGGGGGAGGGAATGAGCAGTTCTTC
CSVEGGGNEQFF
>.|.|TRBJ2-3|TRBV9
TGTGCCAGCAGCGTAGTAGCGGAGAGCACAGATACGCAGTATTTT
CASSVVAESTDTQYF
>.|.|TRBJ2-1|TRBV27
TGTGCCAGCAGGACGCAGGGGCCATTTTACAATGAGCAGTTCTTC
CASRTQGPFYNEQFF
>few|TRBD1|TRBJ1-2|TRBV5-4
TGTGCCAGCAGCTTTGGGACAGGGGACCTCCATGGCTACACCTTC
CASSFGTGDLHGYTF
>.|.|TRBJ1-5|TRBV11-1
TGTGCCAGCAGCCCCGAGCGGAATCAGCCCCAGCATTTT
CASSPERNQPQHF
>.|.|TRBJ1-1|TRBV18
TGTGCCAGCTCACCACAAGGGGGAAACACTGAAGCTTTCTTT
CASSPQGGNTEAFF
>.|TRBD2|TRBJ2-2|TRBV5-1
TGCGCCAGCTCCCCGGGACTAGTGAACACCGGGGAGCTGTTTTTT
CASSPGLVNTGELFF
>.|TRBD2|TRBJ2-7|TRBV7-8
TGTGCCAGCAGCTTATTGCTAGCGGGAGTAATGGGCGAGCAGTACTTC
CASSLLLAGVMGEQYF
>.|.|TRBJ2-5|TRBV9
TGTGCCAGCAGCGACAATAGCGGAAAAGAGACCCAGTACTTC
CASSDNSGKETQYF
>.|TRBD2|TRBJ2-7|TRBV7-8
TGTGCCAGCAGCTTAGTGAGACTAGCGGGAGGCTTTCAGTACTTC
CASSLVRLAGGFQYF
>.|.|TRBJ1-2|TRBV27
TGTGCCAGCAGTCCCCCCCAGGGGCTGGGGTATGGCTACACCTTC
CASSPPQGLGYGYTF
>.|TRBD2|TRBJ2-1|TRBV5-8
TGTGCCAGCAGCTTGGGACTAGCGGGAGCATACAATGAGCAGTTCTTC
CASSLGLAGAYNEQFF
>.|.|TRBJ2-3|TRBV7-9
TGTGCCAGCAGCTTGACGGGGAATTTAGATACGCAGTATTTT
CASSLTGNLDTQYF
>.|.|TRBJ1-2|TRBV29-1
TGCAGCGTTGTGGAGAACTATGGCTACACCTTC
CSVVENYGYTF
>.|.|TRBJ2-7|TRBV5-4
TGTGCCAGCAGCTTGGGCGGCGGAGATTACTACGAGCAGTACTTC
CASSLGGGDYYEQYF
>.|TRBD2|TRBJ2-3|TRBV2
TGTGCCAGCAGTGTGGCCCTAGCGGGAGGGGCAGATACGCAGTATTTT
CASSVALAGGADTQYF
>once|.|TRBJ1-1|TRBV20-1
TGCAGTTCGGACAGGAACACTGAAGCTTTCTTT
CSSDRNTEAFF
>.|.|TRBJ2-1|TRBV28
TGTGCCAGCAGCTCCCGGGAGCACAATGAGCAGTTCTTC
CASSSREHNEQFF
>.|TRBD2|TRBJ2-1|TRBV5-1
TGCGCCAGCAGCTCTGGGACTAGCGGGAGAATTGAGCAGTTCTTC
CASSSGTSGRIEQFF
>.|.|TRBJ2-2|TRBV5-1
TGCGCCAGCAGCTTGCTTACAGGGACGGGGACCGGGGAGCTGTTTTTT
CASSLLTGTGTGELFF
>few|.|TRBJ2-5|TRBV19
TGTGCCAGTAGTATCAGTCGCGCCTCGGGGACCCAGTACTTC
CASSISRASGTQYF
>.|TRBD1|TRBJ2-4|TRBV4-1
TGCGCCAGCAGCCCGACGCAAAGCGCCGGGACAGGGTACATTCAGTACTTC
CASSPTQSAGTGYIQYF
>.|TRBD1|TRBJ1-5|TRBV27
TGTGCCAGCAGCCGGACAGGGGGCAATCAGCCCCAGCATTTT
CASSRTGGNQPQHF
>.|TRBD1|TRBJ1-4|TRBV29-1
TGCAGCGCCAGGACAGGAGTTAGGGAAAAACTGTTTTTT
CSARTGVREKLFF
>.|TRBD2|TRBJ2-3|TRBV5-6
TGTGCCAGCAGGACTAGCGGGGGCACAGATACGCAGTATTTT
CASRTSGGTDTQYF
>.|.|TRBJ1-3|TRBV23-1
TGCGCCAGCAGTCCCTCCGGCGAGGGGGGGCTGCTAGACACCATATATTTT
CASSPSGEGGLLDTIYF
>.|TRBD2|TRBJ2-1|TRBV5-1
TGCGCCAGCAGCTTCAGAAGCGGGAGTAATGAGCAGTTCTTC
CASSFRSGSNEQFF
>.|TRBD2|TRBJ2-1|TRBV5-1
TGCGCCAGCAGCTTGGAGCGGGGGGCTTTCGGGAATGAGCAGTTCTTC
CASSLERGAFGNEQFF
>.|.|TRBJ2-1|TRBV4-3
TGCGCCAGCCGGGATAACAATGAGCAGTTCTTC
CASRDNNEQFF
>.|TRBD1|TRBJ2-7|TRBV11-2
TGTGCCAGCAGCTTGGTGTGGGACAGCTACGAGCAGTACTTC
CASSLVWDSYEQYF
>.|.|TRBJ2-3|TRBV10-3
TGTGCCATCAGTGATGCCCAGCGGCTGAGCACAGATACGCAGTATTTT
CAISDAQRLSTDTQYF
>.|.|TRBJ2-6|TRBV30
TGTGCCTGGAGCTCAGGCTCTGGGGCCAACGTCCTGACTTTC
CAWSSGSGANVLTF
>.|.|TRBJ2-5|TRBV29-1
TGCAGCGTTGATTTGGTGGAGGGGACGTACCAAGAGACCCAGTACTTC
CSVDLVEGTYQETQYF
>.|.|TRBJ1-1|TRBV6-5
TGTGCCAGCAGTTACACGGGGAGCCCAGCTTTCTTT
CASSYTGSPAFF
>.|TRBD2|TRBJ2-3|TRBV5-1
TGCGCCAGCAGCACGGGACTAGCGGGCACAGATACGCAGTATTTT
CASSTGLAGTDTQYF
>once|TRBD1|TRBJ1-3|TRBV7-9
TGTGCCAGCAGCGGCGGACAGGGGGTTGGAAACACCATATATTTT
CASSGGQGVGNTIYF
>once|TRBD2|TRBJ2-5|TRBV6-6
TGTGCCAGCAGTTACCGGACTAGCGGGATGGAGACCCAGTACTTC
CASSYRTSGMETQYF
>.|TRBD2|TRBJ2-1|TRBV27
TGTGCCAGCACCCCTGGGACTAGCGGGACGTCGACTGAGCAGTTCTTC
CASTPGTSGTSTEQFF
>once|.|TRBJ1-5|TRBV7-2
TGTGCCAGCAGCTTAATGGGGGGAGGGTATAGCAATCAGCCCCAGCATTTT
CASSLMGGGYSNQPQHF
>.|TRBD1|TRBJ2-7|TRBV29-1
TGCAGCGTTGGACAGGGCGGACTTATCTACGAGCAGTACTTC
CSVGQGGLIYEQYF
>few|.|TRBJ2-1|TRBV2
TGTGCCAGCAGACGACTAGATGAGCAGTTCTTC
CASRRLDEQFF
>.|TRBD2|TRBJ2-2|TRBV7-8
TGTGCCAGCAGCACTATGGGACTAGCGGGAGCGGCCGGGGAGCTGTTTTTT
CASSTMGLAGAAGELFF
>once|.|TRBJ1-1|TRBV27
TGTGCCAGCAGTTTATTTCCGGGACTCACGAACACTGAAGCTTTCTTT
CASSLFPGLTNTEAFF
>.|.|TRBJ2-1|TRBV5-4
TGTGCCAGCAGCTTGACCAGGAATGAGCAGTTCTTC
CASSLTRNEQFF
>once|TRBD1|TRBJ2-7|TRBV9
TGTGCCAGCAGCGCTCCCGGGACAGGGTCCTACGAGCAGTACTTC
CASSAPGTGSYEQYF
>.|TRBD1|TRBJ2-7|TRBV4-1
TGCGCCAGCAGCCCTGGACAGGGGCCTTACTACGAGCAGTACTTC
CASSPGQGPYYEQYF
>.|.|TRBJ2-5|TRBV6-5
TGTGCCAGCAGTTTAACCCGCGGGTACCAAGAGACCCAGTACTTC
CASSLTRGYQETQYF
>few|TRBD1|TRBJ1-2|TRBV2
TGTGCCGGGAGTACAGGGGACGCGTCGATTCGTCGATATGGCTACACCTTC
CAGSTGDASIRRYGYTF
>.|.|TRBJ2-1|TRBV25-1
TGTGCCAGCAGTGAGGGTTTGGGGGACTTAAGCTCCTACAATGAGCAGTTCTTC
CASSEGLGDLSSYNEQFF